The 16 T cell receptor beta chains below come from one sample, sequenced in a study of blood T cell repertoires in COVID-19 (dated by TCRdb to the early 2020s). The library relied on the immunoSEQ multiplex PCR assay. This is the immuneACCESS table as TCRdb keeps it, with only in-frame sequences that have V and J called. A part of the clones is gone; compared with another copy, unresolved V genes explain less than half, and the rest is unexplained. This sample holds some 200,000 clones; around 94% were observed only once. The top ten hold 0.6% to 0.9% of the sample. The sequenced material came from peripheral blood. These receptors all stem from a man aged 25 to 40 with COVID-19, enrolled during active disease.

This clone has only one observation. V and J are TRBV7-3 and TRBJ1-6, with D possibly TRBD1 on 6 matching bases. Germline V CDR1 and CDR2: SGHTA, FQGTGA. CDR3 size: 13 residues. V lost 8 bases and J 6 bases, leaving 11 bases between the germline ends. Written as DNA, the CDR3 is TGTGCCAGCCGGGGGGGCCCTAATTCACCCCTCCACTTT. Translation gives CASRGGPNSPLHF.

The chain recombines TRBV25-1 with TRBJ2-2; the match to TRBD1 covers 8 bases. The V gene end was trimmed by 5 bases and the J gene end by 2 bases; junction bases not matched to a gene: 4. The CDR3 is made up of 15 amino acids. The germline V gene has CDR1 MGHDK and CDR2 SYGVNS. CDR3 residues: CASSIQGGNTGELFF. DNA for the CDR3: TGTGCCAGCAGTATACAGGGGGGTAACACCGGGGAGCTGTTTTTT.

The genes are TRBV7-2 and TRBJ2-1, with 11 nucleotides matching TRBD2. Germline CDR1 reads SGHTA; CDR2 reads FQGNSA. The CDR3 totals 16 residues. V shed 1 base and J 7 bases; nucleotides not matched to a gene: 6. In DNA, the CDR3 is TGTGCCAGCAGCTTAGTCCCACTAGCGGGGGAAAATGAGCAGTTCTTC. It codes for CASSLVPLAGENEQFF.

The chain couples TRBV7-9 to TRBJ1-1; the D gene is possibly TRBD1 (6 bases). With 5 bases removed from V and 1 base from J, the gap between germline ends came to 14 bases. This CDR3 spans 15 amino acids. Germline V lookup: CDR1 SEHNR, CDR2 FQNEAQ (reference sequence). The CDR3, as DNA: TGTGCCAGCAGCACCACGACAGGCGCGAACACTGAAGCTTTCTTT. It translates to CASSTTTGANTEAFF.

The chain links TRBV18 to TRBJ2-5, with TRBD1 identical over 7 bases. The CDR3 spans 13 residues. The junction had 1 base not matched to a gene; V was cut back by 4 bases and J by 2 bases. In germline, CDR1 is KGHSH, CDR2 LQKENI. The CDR3 loop reads CASSRGQQETQYF. The DNA of the CDR3 is TGTGCCAGCTCACGGGGACAGCAAGAGACCCAGTACTTC.

The V and J genes are TRBV9 and TRBJ2-1, with TRBD2 matching 10 bases. CDR1 SGDLS and CDR2 YYNGEE come from the germline V gene. The CDR3 contains 18 residues. The V segment lost 0 bases and the J segment 1 base; nucleotides outside the gene matches: 7. The DNA of the CDR3 is TGTGCCAGCAGCGTAGGGGAGCGGGGGGGCCGGTCCTACAATGAGCAGTTCTTC. Translated, it gives CASSVGERGGRSYNEQFF.

The V gene is TRBV27, the J gene TRBJ2-7; a possible D gene is TRBD1 (5 bases). CDR1 MNHEY and CDR2 SMNVEV come from the germline V gene (reference sequence). The CDR3 contains 14 residues. V was shortened by 8 bases and J by 1 base, with 15 bases between the two germline ends. CDR3 coding DNA: TGTGCCAGCCGGTGGGCAGGGCCGTCCTACGAGCAGTACTTC. Its translation: CASRWAGPSYEQYF.

A remark on this clone: Other DNA variants within this sample encode the same CDR3. V gene TRBV5-6 combines with J gene TRBJ2-2; TRBD1 matches 10 bases. CDR1 is SGHDT, CDR2 YYEEEE, per germline. The CDR3 loop spans 16 amino acids. The junction had 3 bases not matched to a gene; V was cut back by 1 base and J by 3 bases. CDR3 region: CASSLWDRGDTGELFF. CDR3 nucleotides: TGTGCCAGCAGCTTGTGGGACAGGGGTGACACCGGGGAGCTGTTTTTT.

This rearrangement joins TRBV29-1 to TRBJ2-7, with D tentatively TRBD2 (5 bases). The CDR3 loop spans 13 amino acids. The germline gives CDR1 SQVTM, CDR2 ANQGSEA. Trimming removed 5 bases from V and 1 base from J, with 12 bases in between. The CDR3 DNA sequence: TGCAGCGTTCGCGGGCTCGTGTCCTACGAGCAGTACTTC. Translating it yields CSVRGLVSYEQYF.

The chain couples TRBV15 to TRBJ2-3, with TRBD2 matching 8 bases. This CDR3 contains 16 residues. The V gene's germline CDR1 is LNHNV and CDR2 YYDKDF (reference sequence). V lost 6 bases, J lost 4 bases, and 12 bases stayed unmatched. Written as DNA, the CDR3 is TGTGCCACCAGGGACGGGGGGGCCAGTGTATCAGATACGCAGTATTTT. As protein: CATRDGGASVSDTQYF.

The chain employs TRBV7-2 and TRBJ2-1; 11 bases are shared with TRBD1. The CDR3 runs to 17 residues. V shed 5 bases and J 6 bases; nucleotides not matched to a gene: 12. In germline, CDR1 is SGHTA, CDR2 FQGNSA. CDR3 residues: CASSPGPGQGGVNEQFF. DNA of the CDR3: TGTGCCAGCAGCCCAGGACCGGGACAGGGGGGGGTCAATGAGCAGTTCTTC. The variable domain in full, with the rest retrieved from reference TRBV7-2 and TRBJ2-1, is GAGVSQSPSNKVTEKGKDVELRCDPISGHTALYWYRQSLGQGLEFLIYFQGNSAPDKSGLPSDRFSAERTGGSVSTLTIQRTQQEDSAVYLCASSPGPGQGGVNEQFFGPGTRLTVL.

CDR3 DNA sequence: TGTGCCAGCAGTTTGATGGGAGCCACTGAAAAACTGTTTTTT. Its protein product is CASSLMGATEKLFF. The rearrangement joins TRBV27 to TRBJ1-4; D unclear. The CDR3 spans 14 residues. V was clipped by 3 bases and J by 7 bases, with 12 bases between them. Germline V lookup: CDR1 MNHEY, CDR2 SMNVEV (reference sequence).

This chain uses TRBV27 with TRBJ1-5; D is ambiguous. Trimming cost V 6 bases and J 10 bases, with 13 bases left between them. The CDR3 is 12 amino acids. The germline gives CDR1 MNHEY, CDR2 SMNVEV (reference sequence). The CDR3, as DNA: TGTGCCAGCAGGGCAGGCGGGCTTCCCCAGCATTTT. Encoded protein: CASRAGGLPQHF.

The chain couples TRBV5-6 to TRBJ1-5, with 9 bases that match TRBD1. This CDR3 contains 16 residues. Trimming cost V 2 bases and J 6 bases; bases outside gene matches: 9. Germline CDR1 SGHDT, CDR2 YYEEEE. The CDR3 nucleotides read TGTGCCAGCAGCTTCACCGGGACAGGGATCAGTCAGCCCCAGCATTTT. Translation gives CASSFTGTGISQPQHF. The whole variable domain, remainder taken from reference TRBV5-6 and TRBJ1-5, is DAGVTQSPTHLIKTRGQQVTLRCSPKSGHDTVSWYQQALGQGPQFIFQYYEEEERQRGNFPDRFSGHQFPNYSSELNVNALLLGDSALYLCASSFTGTGISQPQHFGDGTRLSIL.

The V and J genes are TRBV2 and TRBJ2-1; 8 nucleotides match TRBD2. Losses at the gene ends were 7 bases for V and 2 bases for J; bases not matched to a gene: 4. Germline V lookup: CDR1 SNHLY, CDR2 FYNNEI. The CDR3 has 14 amino acids. CDR3 amino acids: CASNGGGPYNEQFF. The CDR3 nucleotides are TGTGCCAGCAACGGGGGGGGCCCCTACAATGAGCAGTTCTTC.

The chain joins TRBV5-6 to TRBJ1-6; D gene uncertain. Trimming stripped 0 bases from V and 5 bases from J, with 6 bases between. CDR3 size: 14 residues. Per the germline V gene, CDR1 is SGHDT and CDR2 is YYEEEE. CDR3 amino acids: CASSLGRDNSPLHF. CDR3 coding DNA: TGTGCCAGCAGCTTGGGGCGGGATAATTCACCCCTCCACTTT. Looking up the rest from reference TRBV5-6 and TRBJ1-6 gives the full variable domain: DAGVTQSPTHLIKTRGQQVTLRCSPKSGHDTVSWYQQALGQGPQFIFQYYEEEERQRGNFPDRFSGHQFPNYSSELNVNALLLGDSALYLCASSLGRDNSPLHFGNGTRLTVT.